The 23 T cell receptor beta chains presented below share a single source sample, sequenced in a study of T cells in Graves' hyperthyroidism and ophthalmopathy. Amplification yielded TCR beta CDR3 regions, with RNA transcripts as the source. The primer set for the first-round RT-PCR of the TCR CDR3 was HTBI. TCRdb analysed the multiplex PCR reads with MiXCR anew, one entry per CDR3 protein. Of around 700,000 distinct CDR3 sequences listed, approximately 19% are singletons. The specimen sequenced was blood. The receptors were sampled from a woman aged 50 to 60 with Graves' hyperthyroidism that later progressed to Graves' ophthalmopathy.

The table lists this clonotype with many counts. The chain joins TRBV5-1 to TRBJ1-1; no definite D call. Germline lookup yields CDR1 SGHRS and CDR2 YFSETQ. CDR3 length: 13 amino acids. V was trimmed by 5 bases and J by 1 base, leaving 9 bases between them. In nucleotides, the CDR3 is TGCGCCAGCAGGGGGAACACGAACACTGAAGCTTTCTTT. Encoded protein: CASRGNTNTEAFF.

This clonotype appeared many times. This rearrangement joins TRBV20-1 to TRBJ1-1, with TRBD1 matching 7 bases. CDR1 is DFQATT and CDR2 is SNEGSKA in the germline V gene (reference sequence). The CDR3 is 12 residues long. Germline trimming cut 6 bases from V and 3 bases from J; bases unmatched to any gene: 4. In DNA form, the CDR3 reads TGCAGTGCAAAAACAGGGGACACTGAAGCTTTCTTT. Translated, it gives CSAKTGDTEAFF.

The genes are TRBV20-1 and TRBJ1-5; perhaps TRBD1 as D (6 bases). The CDR3 contains 20 residues. V lost 0 bases and J lost 0, with 24 bases in between. Germline CDR1 and CDR2: DFQATT and SNEGSKA (reference sequence). The CDR3 nucleotides are TGCAGTGCTAGAGATTACCGTTGGACAGCTTCCCTTTATAGCAATCAGCCCCAGCATTTT. Encoded protein: CSARDYRWTASLYSNQPQHF.

On this clonotype itself: A much larger clone differs by one base, so this may be a read error. The rearrangement joins TRBV7-2 to TRBJ2-3, with 9 positions matching TRBD1. From germline, CDR1 is SGHTA and CDR2 FQGNSA. With 2 bases clipped from V and 5 bases from J, the junction kept 5 bases outside the gene matches. CDR3 length: 15 residues. Written as DNA, the CDR3 is TGTGCCAGCAGCTTAATGGGACAGGGTGTAGATACGCAGTATTTT. Its protein product is CASSLMGQGVDTQYF. Together with reference TRBV7-2 and TRBJ2-3, the CDR3 gives the full variable domain: GAGVSQSPSNKVTEKGKDVELRCDPISGHTALYWYRQSLGQGLEFLIYFQGNSAPDKSGLPSDRFSAERTGGSVSTLTIQRTQQEDSAVYLCASSLMGQGVDTQYFGPGTRLTVL.

This clonotype was detected a few times. This chain links TRBV7-2 with TRBJ2-1, with 9 bases identical to TRBD2. The CDR3 is made up of 15 amino acids. V was clipped by 5 bases and J by 7 bases; unmatched bases: 9. Germline CDR1 and CDR2: SGHTA and FQGNSA. CDR3 sequence reads: CASSPPGTSLNEQFF. The CDR3 nucleotides are TGTGCCAGCAGCCCCCCGGGGACTAGCCTAAATGAGCAGTTCTTC.

At least ten counts were recorded for this clonotype. The rearrangement links TRBV5-1 to TRBJ2-7; 7 nucleotides agree with TRBD1. Trimming cost V 0 bases and J 7 bases; bases outside gene matches: 10. The CDR3 consists of 15 residues. Germline lookup yields CDR1 SGHRS and CDR2 YFSETQ. CDR3 protein: CASSLEGQKSREQYF. As DNA, the CDR3 is TGCGCCAGCAGCTTGGAGGGACAGAAGTCCAGGGAGCAGTACTTC.

Many counts were recorded for this clonotype. The chain links TRBV6-1 to TRBJ1-2; unclear D gene. Germline-derived CDR1 and CDR2 are MNHNS and SASEGT. There are 13 residues in the CDR3. Between the trimmed V and J ends, which lost 1 base and 4 bases, there was a span of 7 bases. CDR3 region: CASSEGSAYGYTF. Here the CDR3 DNA reads TGTGCCAGCAGTGAAGGTTCAGCCTATGGCTACACCTTC.

This clonotype was seen a few times. The J gene is TRBJ2-3, the V gene TRBV20-1, with D uncertain. Germline CDR1 and CDR2: DFQATT and SNEGSKA (reference sequence). Trimming pared 4 bases from V and 11 bases from J, leaving 7 bases between. This CDR3 is 9 amino acids long. CDR3 DNA: TGCAGTGCTATGGGAAAGCAGTATTTT. Translating it yields CSAMGKQYF.

This clonotype was counted many times. V is TRBV27 and J is TRBJ2-3; D is possibly TRBD2 (6 bases). Trimming shortened V by 5 bases and J by 4 bases, and 13 bases separated the two germline ends. The CDR3 runs to 14 residues. CDR1 and CDR2 (germline): MNHEY, SMNVEV (reference sequence). The CDR3 DNA is TGTGCCAGCAGTACCCGGAGGGCCCCAGATACGCAGTATTTT. Its translation is CASSTRRAPDTQYF.

This clonotype was seen repeatedly, ten times or more. The V gene is TRBV11-2, the J gene TRBJ1-6; no clear D. V was trimmed by 5 bases and J by 4 bases, leaving 9 bases between them. Per germline, CDR1 SGHAT and CDR2 FQNNGV. The CDR3 totals 14 residues. CDR3 sequence reads: CASSLEGYNSPLHF. CDR3 nucleotide sequence: TGTGCCAGCAGCCTGGAAGGGTATAATTCACCCCTCCACTTT.

Many counts were recorded for this clonotype. CDR3 in amino acids: CASSIETGGPYEQYF. The DNA of the CDR3 is TGCGCCAGCAGCATCGAGACAGGGGGCCCATACGAGCAGTACTTC. The chain has TRBV5-1 and TRBJ2-7, with 10 bases matching TRBD1. CDR1 is SGHRS and CDR2 is YFSETQ in the germline V gene. This CDR3 comprises 15 residues. Trimming cost V 4 bases and J 4 bases; bases outside gene matches: 8.

This clonotype was found many times. The chain couples TRBV6-1 to TRBJ1-5, with D perhaps TRBD1 (6 bases). The CDR3 extends over 16 amino acids. The germline V gene has CDR1 MNHNS and CDR2 SASEGT. The V gene lost 5 bases and the J gene lost 7 bases, with 21 bases spanning the gap. As DNA, the CDR3 is TGTGCCAGCAGTCACCCCGATTACAGGGTTGGGCAGCCCCAGCATTTT. Its translation is CASSHPDYRVGQPQHF.

The gene calls are TRBV5-4 and TRBJ2-7, with D possibly being TRBD2 (5 bases). There are 14 residues in the CDR3. Germline CDR1 SGHNT, CDR2 YYREEE (reference sequence). The V gene lost 0 bases and the J gene lost 4 bases, with 11 bases spanning the gap. CDR3 in DNA: TGTGCCAGCAGCTTGGCGGTCGGGGAATACGAGCAGTACTTC. Its protein is CASSLAVGEYEQYF.

This clonotype showed up many times. This chain links TRBV12-3 or TRBV12-4 with TRBJ1-1, with unresolved D. CDR3 size: 16 residues. The V gene lost 8 bases and the J gene lost 0 bases, with 19 bases spanning the gap. The chain's CDR3 is CASGSSLDPMNTEAFF. DNA of the CDR3: TGTGCCAGCGGATCGTCATTAGACCCCATGAACACTGAAGCTTTCTTT.

This clonotype has just a few counts. V is TRBV30 and J is TRBJ1-5; no definite D call. This CDR3 contains 13 residues. Germline CDR1 reads GTSNPN; CDR2 reads SVGIG (reference sequence). Trimming removed 3 bases from V and 1 base from J, with 7 bases in between. The DNA of the CDR3 is TGTGCCTGGAGCGTTATAAGCAATCAGCCCCAGCATTTT. Its translation: CAWSVISNQPQHF.

This clonotype came up many times. The chain couples TRBV11-2 to TRBJ1-3, with D hard to call. The germline V gene encodes CDR1 SGHAT and CDR2 FQNNGV. V lost 4 bases and J lost 3, with 22 bases in between. The CDR3 is made up of 18 amino acids. CDR3 loop: CASSSKGSFRPLGNTIYF. In nucleotides, the CDR3 is TGTGCCAGCAGCTCCAAGGGATCGTTCCGGCCTCTTGGAAACACCATATATTTT.

This clonotype was observed a few times. This sequence joins TRBV6-1 and TRBJ2-7, with D perhaps matching TRBD1 (6 bases). The CDR3 is made up of 13 amino acids. Trimming left V 11 bases short and J 6 bases short, with 20 bases between. Germline V gives CDR1 MNHNS, CDR2 SASEGT. The chain's CDR3 is CAHEGGRLGEQYF. The CDR3 bases are TGTGCCCATGAAGGGGGACGGTTGGGCGAGCAGTACTTC.

This clonotype was seen only once. The CDR3 spells CSARDPRGGLGSPLHF. The CDR3 DNA sequence: TGCAGTGCTAGAGATCCCCGCGGGGGGCTAGGGTCACCCCTCCACTTT. The chain joins TRBV20-1 to TRBJ1-6; weak D call: TRBD1 (6 bases). The CDR3 length is 16 residues. Germline-derived CDR1 and CDR2 are DFQATT and SNEGSKA (reference sequence). V lost 0 bases and J 10 bases, leaving 19 bases between the germline ends.

V and J are TRBV7-9 and TRBJ1-2; D is uncertain. This CDR3 spans 13 amino acids. Trimming shortened V by 4 bases and J by 5 bases, and 11 bases separated the two germline ends. Germline-derived CDR1 and CDR2 are SEHNR and FQNEAQ (reference sequence). Written as DNA, the CDR3 is TGTGCCAGCAGCTATAAGGGCGAGTATGGCTACACCTTC. Residues: CASSYKGEYGYTF. The full variable domain, rest sourced from reference TRBV7-9 and TRBJ1-2, is DTGVSQNPRHKITKRGQNVTFRCDPISEHNRLYWYRQTLGQGPEFLTYFQNEAQLEKSRLLSDRFSAERPKGSFSTLEIQRTEQGDSAMYLCASSYKGEYGYTFGSGTRLTVV.

The sample holds many counts of this clonotype. V is TRBV6-6 and J is TRBJ2-5, with 8 nucleotides matching TRBD1. The CDR3 spans 15 residues. Germline values: CDR1 MNHNY, CDR2 SVGAGI (reference sequence). V shed 2 bases and J 5 bases; nucleotides not matched to a gene: 7. The CDR3 sequence is CASSYKDRVRETQYF. In nucleotides, the CDR3 is TGTGCCAGCAGTTACAAGGACAGGGTTAGGGAGACCCAGTACTTC.

This clonotype was recorded many times. V gene TRBV3-1 combines with J gene TRBJ1-3; no firm D call. This CDR3 has 14 amino acids. The germline gives CDR1 LGHDT, CDR2 YNNKEL (reference sequence). V was clipped by 0 bases and J by 0 bases, with 3 bases between them. In DNA form, the CDR3 reads TGTGCCAGCAGCCAAGACAACTCTGGAAACACCATATATTTT. It codes for CASSQDNSGNTIYF.

This clonotype was seen many times. This sequence joins TRBV11-2 and TRBJ1-2; D unclear. The V and J ends lost 8 bases and 14 bases respectively, with 21 bases between them. CDR3 length: 12 amino acids. Per the germline V gene, CDR1 is SGHAT and CDR2 is FQNNGV. CDR3 amino acids: CASSFLSPWSTF. The CDR3 DNA reads TGTGCCAGCTCCTTTCTCAGCCCCTGGAGTACCTTC.

This chain joins TRBV7-3 and TRBJ2-1; 10 nucleotides line up with TRBD2. Germline V CDR1 and CDR2: SGHTA, FQGTGA. The CDR3 is 17 amino acids. The trim removed 5 bases at V and 8 bases at J, leaving 15 bases unmatched. As DNA, the CDR3 is TGTGCCAGCAGCCCAGGGGTGGTAGCGGGGGGATTTGATGAGCAGTTCTTC. Protein: CASSPGVVAGGFDEQFF.